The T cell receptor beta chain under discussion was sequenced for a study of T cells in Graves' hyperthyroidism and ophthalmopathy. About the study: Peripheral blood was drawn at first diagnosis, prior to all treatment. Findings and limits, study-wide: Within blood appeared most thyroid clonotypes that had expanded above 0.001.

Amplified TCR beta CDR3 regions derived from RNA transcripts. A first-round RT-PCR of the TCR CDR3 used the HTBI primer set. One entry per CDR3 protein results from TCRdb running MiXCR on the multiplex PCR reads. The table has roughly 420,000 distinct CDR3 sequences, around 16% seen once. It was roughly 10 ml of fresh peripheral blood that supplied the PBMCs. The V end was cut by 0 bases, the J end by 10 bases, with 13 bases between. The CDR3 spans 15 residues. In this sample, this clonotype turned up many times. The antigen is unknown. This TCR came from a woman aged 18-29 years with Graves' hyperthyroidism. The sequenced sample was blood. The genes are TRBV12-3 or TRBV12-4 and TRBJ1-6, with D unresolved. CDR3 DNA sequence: TGTGCCAGCAGTTTAGCCGCGGGCGGAGGGTCACCCCTCCACTTT. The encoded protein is CASSLAAGGGSPLHF.